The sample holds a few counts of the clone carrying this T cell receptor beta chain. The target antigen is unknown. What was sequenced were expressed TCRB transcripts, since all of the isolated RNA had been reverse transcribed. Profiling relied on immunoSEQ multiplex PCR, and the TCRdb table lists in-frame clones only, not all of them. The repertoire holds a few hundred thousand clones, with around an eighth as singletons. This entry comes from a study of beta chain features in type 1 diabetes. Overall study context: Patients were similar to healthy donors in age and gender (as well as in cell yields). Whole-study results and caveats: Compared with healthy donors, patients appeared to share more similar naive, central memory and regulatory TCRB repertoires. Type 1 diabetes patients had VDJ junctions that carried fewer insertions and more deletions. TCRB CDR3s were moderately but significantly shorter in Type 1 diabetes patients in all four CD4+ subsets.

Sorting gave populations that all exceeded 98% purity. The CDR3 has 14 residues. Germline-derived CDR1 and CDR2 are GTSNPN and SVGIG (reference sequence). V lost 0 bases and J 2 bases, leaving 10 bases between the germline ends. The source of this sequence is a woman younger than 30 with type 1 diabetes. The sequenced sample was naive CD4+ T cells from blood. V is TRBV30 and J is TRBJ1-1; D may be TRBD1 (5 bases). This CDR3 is CAWSVVGVNTEAFF. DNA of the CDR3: TGTGCCTGGAGTGTCGTAGGGGTTAACACTGAAGCTTTCTTT.